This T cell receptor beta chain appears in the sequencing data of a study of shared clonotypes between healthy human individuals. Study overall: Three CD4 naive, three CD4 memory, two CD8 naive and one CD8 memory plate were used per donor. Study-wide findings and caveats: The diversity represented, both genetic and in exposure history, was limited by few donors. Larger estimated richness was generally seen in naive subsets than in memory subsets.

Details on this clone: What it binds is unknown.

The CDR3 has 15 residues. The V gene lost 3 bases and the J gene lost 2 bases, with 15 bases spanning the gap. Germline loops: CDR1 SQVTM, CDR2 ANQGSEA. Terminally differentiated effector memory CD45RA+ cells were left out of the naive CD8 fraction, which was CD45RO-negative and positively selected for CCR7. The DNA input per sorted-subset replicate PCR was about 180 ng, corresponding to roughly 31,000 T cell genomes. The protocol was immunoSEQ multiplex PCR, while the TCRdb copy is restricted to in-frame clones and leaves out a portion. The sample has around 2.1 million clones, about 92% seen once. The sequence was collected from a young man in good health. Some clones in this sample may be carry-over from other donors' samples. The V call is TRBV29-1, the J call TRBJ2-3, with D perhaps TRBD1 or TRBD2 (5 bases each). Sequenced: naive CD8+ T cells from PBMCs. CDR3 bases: TGCAGCGTTGACTCGCTAGGGACGGCCACAGATACGCAGTATTTT. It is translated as CSVDSLGTATDTQYF.